The 12 T cell receptor beta chains below were found in one sample sequenced in a study of a mutant IDH1 vaccine in newly diagnosed glioma. Clones were sequenced by immunoSEQ multiplex PCR, and TCRdb holds only the in-frame ones, with some missing. The table has 75,000 to 95,000 clones, roughly 90% seen once. Time point reported: week 47, end of study. Topical imiquimod was applied with each vaccine dose, which held 300 ug of mutant IDH1 20-mer peptide. The antigens of these receptors remain unknown. Sequencing was performed on PBMCs, taken from a glioma patient whose treatment included an IDH1 peptide vaccine. The receptors here all came from a woman aged 45-59 years with glioma.

The chain recombines TRBV12-5 with TRBJ2-1, with D perhaps given as TRBD1 or TRBD2 (5 bases each). Germline V gene lookup returns CDR1 LGHNT and CDR2 FRNRAP. The CDR3 sequence is 16 residues long. V shed 4 bases and J shed 8 bases, with 21 bases lying between them. CDR3 nucleotides: TGTGCTAGTGGTTCCCCAATATTAGGGGAGAAGTATGAGCAGTTCTTC. Protein product: CASGSPILGEKYEQFF. Full variable domain (remainder filled in from reference TRBV12-5 and TRBJ2-1): DARVTQTPRHKVTEMGQEVTMRCQPILGHNTVFWYRQTMMQGLELLAYFRNRAPLDDSGMPKDRFSAEMPDATLATLKIQPSEPRDSAVYFCASGSPILGEKYEQFFGPGTRLTVL.

DNA for the CDR3: TGTGCCAGCAGCTTGTGGTCAGAGCAGTACTTC. It is translated as CASSLWSEQYF. The chain employs TRBV5-6 and TRBJ2-7; D not resolved. Germline V gives CDR1 SGHDT, CDR2 YYEEEE. This CDR3 contains 11 residues. V lost 1 base and J lost 7, with 6 bases in between.

CDR3 sequence: CASSSSLVSSPYNEQFF. In nucleotides, the CDR3 is TGTGCCAGCAGTTCTAGCCTCGTCTCAAGCCCCTACAATGAGCAGTTCTTC. The chain joins TRBV7-9 to TRBJ2-1, with D possibly being TRBD2 (5 bases). The CDR3 spans 17 residues. Germline V gene sequence: CDR1 SEHNR, CDR2 FQNEAQ (reference sequence). The germline V and J ends were trimmed by 6 bases and 2 bases, with 20 bases remaining between them.

A single count supports this clone. The J gene is TRBJ2-7, the V gene TRBV2, with a possible D match to TRBD2 (5 bases). Deletions cut 8 bases from V and 2 bases from J, with 13 bases between. CDR1 is SNHLY and CDR2 is FYNNEI in the germline V gene. The CDR3 length is 13 residues. CDR3 protein: CASLYREPYEQYF. The CDR3 DNA is TGTGCCAGCCTGTACCGGGAACCCTACGAGCAGTACTTC. The full variable domain, completed using reference TRBV2 and TRBJ2-7, is EPEVTQTPSHQVTQMGQEVILRCVPISNHLYFYWYRQILGQKVEFLVSFYNNEISEKSEIFDDQFSVERPDGSNFTLKIRSTKLEDSAMYFCASLYREPYEQYFGPGTRLTVT.

This sequence joins TRBV6-1 and TRBJ1-4; 10 bases line up with TRBD1. V shed 5 bases, J shed 7 bases, and the junction held 7 bases outside the gene matches. Germline CDR1 and CDR2: MNHNS and SASEGT. The CDR3 has 15 residues. In DNA, the CDR3 is TGTGCCAGCAGTTCCCCGGACAGGGGGATTGAAAAACTGTTTTTT. The encoded protein is CASSSPDRGIEKLFF.

The chain uses TRBV4-1 and TRBJ2-2, with D perhaps being TRBD1 or TRBD2 (5 bases each). The CDR3 sequence is 12 residues long. V was shortened by 4 bases and J by 7 bases, with 7 bases between the two germline ends. Germline V CDR1 and CDR2: MGHRA, YSYEKL. The CDR3 DNA follows: TGCGCCAGCAGCCGAGGGGTCGGGGAGCTGTTTTTT. Amino acid sequence: CASSRGVGELFF.

In this sample, this clone turned up a few times. The genes are TRBV28 and TRBJ1-1; a weak D match, TRBD1 (6 bases). The CDR3 totals 17 residues. In germline, CDR1 is MDHEN, CDR2 SYDVKM. The ends were cut back, 3 bases at V and 1 base at J, with 18 bases in the middle. In DNA, the CDR3 is TGTGCCAGCAGTTTCTCTCCGTCGGGCAGGGGGAACACTGAAGCTTTCTTT. This gives the protein CASSFSPSGRGNTEAFF.

The V gene is TRBV13, the J gene TRBJ2-3; 7 nucleotides agree with TRBD2. J was trimmed by 7 bases and V by 3 bases; bases with no gene match: 10. Germline V gene data show CDR1 as PRHDT and CDR2 as FYEKMQ (reference sequence). This CDR3 has 15 residues. CDR3 amino acids: CASSFSGRGAYTQYF. CDR3 in DNA: TGTGCCAGCAGCTTTTCTGGGAGGGGCGCGTATACGCAGTATTTT.

This chain connects TRBV19 to TRBJ2-7, with no clear D. CDR1 and CDR2 from the germline V gene are LNHDA and SQIVND (reference sequence). CDR3 length: 17 residues. V was shortened by 5 bases and J by 0 bases, with 20 bases between the two germline ends. Here the CDR3 DNA reads TGTGCCAGTAGTGACCGGGCCCCCTTTACACACTCCTACGAGCAGTACTTC. As protein: CASSDRAPFTHSYEQYF. The whole variable domain, filled in from reference TRBV19 and TRBJ2-7, reads DGGITQSPKYLFRKEGQNVTLSCEQNLNHDAMYWYRQDPGQGLRLIYYSQIVNDFQKGDIAEGYSVSREKKESFPLTVTSAQKNPTAFYLCASSDRAPFTHSYEQYFGPGTRLTVT.

CDR3 DNA sequence: TGCGCCAGCAGCCAAGGTTCGGACAGGGCTACCTACGAGCAGTACTTC. The encoded protein is CASSQGSDRATYEQYF. The V gene is TRBV4-1, the J gene TRBJ2-7; 8 bases fit TRBD1. CDR3 length equals 16 residues. Germline lookup yields CDR1 MGHRA and CDR2 YSYEKL. V dropped 1 base and J dropped 2; count of bases not matched to a gene: 7.

The rearrangement links TRBV27 to TRBJ2-7; maybe TRBD2 (5 bases). V was pared by 5 bases and J by 5 bases, with 25 bases between. The V gene's germline CDR1 is MNHEY and CDR2 SMNVEV (reference sequence). This CDR3 has 17 amino acids. The CDR3 reads CASSRPLSGEGPNEQYF. The CDR3 DNA follows: TGTGCCAGCAGTCGCCCCCTCAGCGGAGAGGGTCCCAACGAGCAGTACTTC.

The chain recombines TRBV7-9 with TRBJ2-3; 7 bases are shared with TRBD2. The germline V gene has CDR1 SEHNR and CDR2 FQNEAQ (reference sequence). After removal of 8 bases from V and 2 bases from J, the junction contained 16 bases not matched to a gene. The CDR3 sequence is 17 residues long. The CDR3 region is CASSPGAGRAVTDTQYF. In DNA, the CDR3 is TGTGCCAGCTCCCCCGGAGCGGGGCGAGCTGTCACAGATACGCAGTATTTT.